The 10 T cell receptor beta chains given below trace back to one sample, sequenced in a study of cytotoxic CD8 clonotypes in ibrutinib-treated CLL. Assay used: immunoSEQ multiplex PCR; TCRdb lists only in-frame clones, some missing. The table lists some 150,000 clones, approximately 80% of them singletons. The sequencing here drew on PBMCs, taken after 12 months of ibrutinib treatment. All receptors derive from a human donor with chronic lymphocytic leukemia.

This clone was counted between two and nine times. V usage is TRBV18 and J usage is TRBJ1-6; no clear D. The CDR3 has 13 residues. Between the trimmed V and J ends, which lost 5 bases and 7 bases, there was a span of 9 bases. Germline V lookup: CDR1 KGHSH, CDR2 LQKENI. The CDR3 DNA sequence: TGTGCCAGCTCATCCGAAACGAATTCACCCCTCCACTTT. Its translation: CASSSETNSPLHF.

CDR3 DNA sequence: TGCGCCAGCAGCCCTCAGACAATCACAGATACGCAGTATTTT. Its protein is CASSPQTITDTQYF. The chain joins TRBV5-1 to TRBJ2-3; no reliable D call. The CDR3 runs 14 residues. The germline gives CDR1 SGHRS, CDR2 YFSETQ. The germline V and J ends were trimmed by 4 bases and 2 bases, with 11 bases remaining between them.

V is TRBV7-9 and J is TRBJ1-3; TRBD1 aligns across 8 bases. This CDR3 is built from 14 residues. With V trimmed by 1 base and J by 7 bases, 3 bases remained unmatched. Germline V gene data show CDR1 as SEHNR and CDR2 as FQNEAQ (reference sequence). CDR3 loop: CASSLVQGANTIYF. The CDR3 DNA sequence: TGTGCCAGCAGCTTAGTTCAGGGGGCCAACACCATATATTTT.

CDR3 in DNA: TGTGCCAGCAGCTTGGATAGCGGCCAATCAGATACGCAGTATTTT. Translating gives CASSLDSGQSDTQYF. This chain connects TRBV5-6 to TRBJ2-3; a weak D match, TRBD2 (6 bases). Trimming pared 0 bases from V and 4 bases from J, leaving 12 bases between. Germline V gives CDR1 SGHDT, CDR2 YYEEEE. This CDR3 comprises 15 residues.

This chain connects TRBV7-9 to TRBJ1-5; D gene ambiguous. V lost 1 base and J 5 bases, leaving 6 bases between the germline ends. The CDR3 totals 13 residues. In germline, CDR1 is SEHNR, CDR2 FQNEAQ (reference sequence). The CDR3 is CASSLDKYQPQHF. CDR3 sequence (DNA): TGTGCCAGCAGCTTAGACAAATATCAGCCCCAGCATTTT.

The chain employs TRBV19 and TRBJ2-6, with 7 bases that match TRBD1. The CDR3 spans 15 residues. V lost 4 bases to trimming and J lost 2 bases; unmatched junction nucleotides: 2. Germline loops: CDR1 LNHDA, CDR2 SQIVND (reference sequence). The CDR3 DNA is TGTGCCAGTAGTAGGGGGACAGCTGGGGCCAACGTCCTGACTTTC. It codes for CASSRGTAGANVLTF.

The J gene is TRBJ1-2, the V gene TRBV28; no definite D call. The V end was cut by 3 bases, the J end by 12 bases, with 14 bases between. The CDR3 is 12 residues long. Germline V gene sequence: CDR1 MDHEN, CDR2 SYDVKM. For the CDR3, the DNA is TGTGCCAGCAGTTTGGTCGGGGAGGAGGACACCTTC. Translating gives CASSLVGEEDTF.

CDR3: CASGSLLGNYGYTF. The CDR3 DNA reads as TGTGCTAGTGGCTCCCTGCTGGGCAACTATGGCTACACCTTC. This chain joins TRBV12-5 and TRBJ1-2; D is unresolved. V was clipped by 6 bases and J by 2 bases, with 13 bases between them. CDR1 and CDR2 (germline): LGHNT, FRNRAP. CDR3 length equals 14 residues.

The table lists this clone with a few counts. This sequence joins TRBV10-3 and TRBJ2-7; TRBD2 matches 7 bases. The trim removed 6 bases at V and 3 bases at J, leaving 11 bases unmatched. The CDR3 consists of 15 residues. From germline, CDR1 is ENHRY and CDR2 SYGVKD. The CDR3 region is CAIRGGTSPDYEQYF. DNA for the CDR3: TGTGCCATCAGGGGGGGGACTTCCCCCGACTACGAGCAGTACTTC.

J is TRBJ1-5 and V is TRBV21-1; TRBD1, as called in the table, went unchecked against the DNA. TRBV21-1 is a recognized pseudogene. The CDR3 has 18 residues. DNA of the CDR3: TGTGCCAGCAGCGACAGGGTAATGTTGTTGGGGGACAATCAGCCCCAGCATTTT. Its translation: CASSDRVMLLGDNQPQHF.